This T cell receptor (beta chain) comes out of a study of Ad26.COV2.S vaccination and SARS-CoV-2 variants. Across the whole study: Ad26.COV2.S shots went into the muscle once or twice, 56 days apart.

TCRdb's copy holds only in-frame clones and misses some; the assay was immunoSEQ multiplex PCR. The sample consists of about half a million clones, roughly nine tenths of them appearing once. Germline lookup yields CDR1 SGDLS and CDR2 YYNGEE. The CDR3 consists of 14 residues. The trim removed 4 bases at V and 5 bases at J, leaving 5 bases unmatched. Documented treatment: roughly 18 received Ad26.COV2.S at low or high dose, single or two shots; roughly 5 received placebo; per-sample allocation not given. Each sample was drawn 63 days after the first injection (of vaccine or placebo). The chain joins TRBV9 to TRBJ1-4, with 7 bases identical to TRBD1. The sequence was collected from a person between 18 and 59 years old who received the Ad26.COV2.S COVID-19 vaccine or a placebo. Sequenced here: peripheral blood, sampled in a trial of Ad26.COV2.S vaccine versus placebo. CDR3 DNA sequence: TGTGCCAGCAGCAAGGGACAGACGAATGAAAAACTGTTTTTT. Residues: CASSKGQTNEKLFF.